This section outlines one T cell receptor (beta chain) sequence together with its context. No antigen is known for it. Other nucleotide sequences in the sample specify the same CDR3. This sample stems from a study of OX40 agonist ivuxolimab in advanced cancers. Study observations and caveats: Expanded peripheral T-cell antigen specificity went undetermined. By week 6 at 0.1 to 3.0 mg/kg, blood CD4+ and CD8+ T cells had expanded clonally. Among T cells, CD8+ cells averaged more expanded clones than CD4+ cells.

Some clones are missing from TCRdb's copy, which holds only in-frame ones; the method was immunoSEQ multiplex PCR. The sample records 50,000 or so clones, 70% to 90% being singletons. V lost 2 bases and J lost 0; bases outside the gene matches: 5. Germline V CDR1 and CDR2: LGHNA, YNFKEQ. This CDR3 is 16 amino acids long. The genes are TRBV4-2 and TRBJ2-3; TRBD1 matches 7 bases. This specimen was CD4+ or CD8+ T cells sorted from blood, taken in a trial of the OX40 agonist ivuxolimab. The clonotype comes from an adult with an advanced solid tumor such as melanoma, head and neck, liver or kidney cancer. CDR3 amino acids: CASSQPGQRSTDTQYF. CDR3 nucleotide sequence: TGTGCCAGCAGCCAACCGGGACAGAGAAGCACAGATACGCAGTATTTT.